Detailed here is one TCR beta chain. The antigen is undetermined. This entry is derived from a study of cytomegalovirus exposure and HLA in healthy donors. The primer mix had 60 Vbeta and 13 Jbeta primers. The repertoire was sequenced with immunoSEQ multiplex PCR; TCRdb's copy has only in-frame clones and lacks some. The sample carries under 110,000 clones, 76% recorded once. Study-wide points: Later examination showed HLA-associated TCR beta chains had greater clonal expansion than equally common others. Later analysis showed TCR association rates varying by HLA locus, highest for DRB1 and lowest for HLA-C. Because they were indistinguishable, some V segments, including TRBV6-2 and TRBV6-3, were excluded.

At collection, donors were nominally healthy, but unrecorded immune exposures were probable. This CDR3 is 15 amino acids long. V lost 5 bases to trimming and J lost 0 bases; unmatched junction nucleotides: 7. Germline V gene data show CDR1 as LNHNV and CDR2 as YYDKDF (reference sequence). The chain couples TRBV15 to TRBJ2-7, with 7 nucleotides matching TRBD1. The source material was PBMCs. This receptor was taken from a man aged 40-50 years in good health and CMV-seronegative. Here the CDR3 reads CATSERRDSSYEQYF. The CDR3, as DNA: TGTGCCACCAGCGAACGCCGGGACAGCTCCTACGAGCAGTACTTC.